These 19 T cell receptor beta chains originate from one sample sequenced in a study of breast tumors, draining lymph nodes, adjacent tissues. Breast cancer patients provided tissue from their axillary draining lymph nodes. One entry per CDR3 protein results from TCRdb running MiXCR on the multiplex PCR reads. This sample carries about 180,000 distinct CDR3 sequences, approximately 33% of them seen once, and the ten largest clones take around 4%. The sample was axillary lymph node tissue. Receptors were obtained from a female donor with breast cancer. Some clones in this sample may be carry-over from other donors' samples.

As to this clonotype: Its ends do not fully match the called genes, so a read error is possible. This chain links TRBV11-3 with TRBJ2-2; perhaps TRBD1 as D (6 bases). The germline CDR1 and CDR2 sequences are SGHNT and YENEEA. This CDR3 region has 14 residues. DNA for the CDR3: TGTGTCAGCAGCTGGGACATCTGCACCGGGGAGCTGTTTTTT. It is translated as CVSSWDICTGELFF.

This clonotype was seen at least ten times. The chain uses TRBV27 and TRBJ1-2; no clear D. Germline V lookup: CDR1 MNHEY, CDR2 SMNVEV (reference sequence). V dropped 0 bases and J dropped 8 bases, with 16 bases sitting between them. The CDR3 is made up of 15 amino acids. The DNA of the CDR3 is TGTGCCAGCAGTTTATCGCGGCCGGAACGGGAAGGCTACACCTTC. Translating it yields CASSLSRPEREGYTF.

Regarding this clonotype: Given a much more abundant clone one base away, this may be a read error. This chain uses TRBV6-2 or TRBV6-3 with TRBJ2-3; TRBD1 is a possible D gene (6 bases). This CDR3 spans 15 amino acids. Germline values: CDR1 MNHEY, CDR2 SVGEGT. The CDR3 nucleotides read TGTGCCAGCAGTACACAGGGTTTTTTCACAGATATGCAGTATTTT. The encoded protein is CASSTQGFFTDMQYF.

As regards this clonotype: A read error may be the cause here, since a much bigger clone is one base away. V gene TRBV4-3 combines with J gene TRBJ1-5; tentatively, D is TRBD1 (6 bases). Germline V CDR1 and CDR2: LGHNA, YSLEER. CDR3 length: 16 residues. CDR3: CASSQDTQGGNQPRHF. The CDR3 DNA sequence: TGCGCCAGCAGCCAAGATACACAGGGAGGCAATCAGCCCCGGCATTTT.

A word on this clonotype: An end of the junction does not agree with germline; a read error may underlie this. The rearrangement links TRBV10-1 to TRBJ1-1; the D is unclear. From germline, CDR1 is WNHNN and CDR2 SYGVQD (reference sequence). The CDR3 length is 13 residues. CDR3 sequence reads: CAGSEVVGTEAFF. In DNA form, the CDR3 reads TGCGCCGGCAGTGAAGTAGTTGGCACTGAAGCTTTCTTT.

This chain connects TRBV28 to TRBJ1-2; 9 bases agree with TRBD1. This CDR3 has 12 amino acids. In germline, CDR1 is MDHEN, CDR2 SYDVKM. The CDR3, as DNA: TGTCCCACCGCCGGGACAGGGCTTGGCTACACCTTC. It is translated as CPTAGTGLGYTF.

This rearrangement joins TRBV30 to TRBJ1-1; D not certain. This CDR3 is built from 11 residues. Trimming took off 4 bases at V and 3 bases at J, with 6 bases between the two ends. The germline gives CDR1 GTSNPN, CDR2 SVGIG (reference sequence). CDR3 protein: CAWTAHTEAFF. In DNA form, the CDR3 reads TGTGCCTGGACAGCGCACACTGAAGCTTTCTTT.

This clonotype was seen at least ten times. The conserved closing phenylalanine or tryptophan is absent in this CDR3, likely reflecting a read error. The DNA is omitted, as the CDR3 cannot be located on it reliably, and the CDR3 follows TCRdb's listing. This CDR3 is CAWSVSSGAHSL. The chain couples TRBV30 to TRBJ2-3; TRBD2, the table's D call, lacks a check against the DNA. The CDR3 numbers 12 amino acids, ends counted. The germline CDR1 and CDR2 sequences are GTSNPN and SVGIG (reference sequence).

This clonotype has ten or more counts. The chain joins TRBV28 to TRBJ2-2; a possible D gene is TRBD2 (7 bases). The CDR3 is 14 residues long. Germline V gives CDR1 MDHEN, CDR2 SYDVKM. Trimming removed 10 bases from V and 4 bases from J, with 16 bases in between. The CDR3 spells CATLHREGTGELFF. The CDR3 DNA reads as TGTGCCACCCTACACAGGGAGGGCACCGGGGAGCTGTTTTTT.

Many counts were recorded for this clonotype. The genes are TRBV2 and TRBJ2-1; 14 nucleotides align to TRBD2. Germline V CDR1 and CDR2: SNHLY, FYNNEI. There are 16 residues in the CDR3. V was pared by 7 bases and J by 4 bases, with 6 bases of the junction left unmatched. CDR3 protein: CASKGLAGGSYNEQFF. The CDR3 DNA reads as TGTGCCAGCAAAGGACTAGCGGGAGGCTCTTACAATGAGCAGTTCTTC.

Note on this clonotype: At one end, the junction sequence differs from germline, possibly due to a read error. V gene TRBV3-1 combines with J gene TRBJ2-7, with 7 bases lining up with TRBD2. The CDR3 spans 12 residues. Germline V gene sequence: CDR1 LGHDT, CDR2 YNNKEL (reference sequence). CDR3 bases: TGTGCCAGCAGCCAAAGTCGCGGGAGCACGCACTTC. This codes for CASSQSRGSTHF.

This clonotype was counted a few times. The genes are TRBV19 and TRBJ1-1; TRBD1 matches at 7 bases. J lost 0 bases, V lost 4 bases, and 8 bases had no gene match. This CDR3 spans 16 amino acids. The germline V gene encodes CDR1 LNHDA and CDR2 SQIVND (reference sequence). The CDR3 nucleotides read TGTGCCAGTAGTAAAACAGGGGTTGGAGTGAACACTGAAGCTTTCTTT. This gives the protein CASSKTGVGVNTEAFF.

This clonotype was seen at least ten times. The chain carries TRBV10-2 and TRBJ1-2; D may be TRBD1 (5 bases). Trimming pared 7 bases from V and 2 bases from J, leaving 11 bases between. There are 13 residues in the CDR3. Germline CDR1 is WSHSY and CDR2 is SAAADI. Here the CDR3 DNA reads TGCGCCAGCACCCCCTCAGGGAACTATGGCTACACCTTC. It codes for CASTPSGNYGYTF.

This clonotype has at least ten counts. The chain carries TRBV6-5 and TRBJ2-1; 9 positions agree with TRBD1. There are 15 residues in the CDR3. J was trimmed by 7 bases and V by 8 bases; bases with no gene match: 12. Germline V CDR1 and CDR2: MNHEY, SVGAGI. The CDR3 sequence is CASERSGTGLNEQFF. The CDR3 nucleotides read TGTGCCAGCGAACGATCCGGGACAGGGTTGAATGAGCAGTTCTTC.

This clonotype was found once. V and J are TRBV2 and TRBJ2-7; either TRBD1 or TRBD2 may fit D (5 bases each). This CDR3 region has 14 residues. Trimming took 11 bases from V and 3 from J, leaving 20 bases between them. Germline-derived CDR1 and CDR2 are SNHLY and FYNNEI. The CDR3 spells CARRGRDHYYEQYF. CDR3 bases: TGTGCCCGCCGGGGCAGGGACCATTACTACGAGCAGTACTTC.

This chain joins TRBV24-1 and TRBJ1-4, with 10 bases fitting TRBD1. The ends lost 1 base at V and 5 bases at J; junction bases unmatched: 3. Germline V gives CDR1 KGHDR, CDR2 SFDVKD. The CDR3 is made up of 16 amino acids. CDR3 in DNA: TGTGCCACCAGTGATTTCGGGACAGGGGAAAATGAAAAACTGTTTTTT. It encodes CATSDFGTGENEKLFF.

In this sample, this clonotype turned up many times. The gene calls are TRBV4-2 and TRBJ2-3; D might be TRBD2 (6 bases). Deletions cut 1 base from V and 4 bases from J, with 18 bases between. CDR1 LGHNA and CDR2 YNFKEQ come from the germline V gene. The CDR3 has 17 amino acids. CDR3 sequence: CASSQAPELAPPDTQYF. The CDR3 DNA reads TGTGCCAGCAGCCAAGCCCCGGAACTAGCCCCCCCAGATACGCAGTATTTT.

Ten or more counts support this clonotype. The chain has TRBV3-1 and TRBJ1-5, with TRBD1 identical over 7 bases. The CDR3 loop spans 15 amino acids. The trim removed 0 bases at V and 4 bases at J, leaving 3 bases unmatched. The germline gives CDR1 LGHDT, CDR2 YNNKEL (reference sequence). The CDR3 region has the DNA TGTGCCAGCAGCCAAGATGCAGGGGGAAATCAGCCCCAGCATTTT. It codes for CASSQDAGGNQPQHF.

This clonotype was detected many times. The genes are TRBV6-1 and TRBJ2-7, with 8 bases fitting TRBD1. The CDR3 loop spans 16 amino acids. In germline, CDR1 is MNHNS, CDR2 SASEGT. V trimming: 0 bases; J trimming: 2 bases; junction bases outside the gene matches: 6. The CDR3 is CASSEARTGKTYEQYF. CDR3 DNA: TGTGCCAGCAGTGAAGCTCGGACAGGGAAGACCTACGAGCAGTACTTC.